The next 5 T cell receptor beta chains were all read from a single sample in a study of Tregs in tolerant kidney transplant recipients. The data were produced by immunoSEQ multiplex PCR, yet TCRdb's version contains in-frame clones alone and is incomplete. Across roughly 5,500 clones, the top ten clones capture about 6.6% of the sample. Related graft donors supplied nonmyeloablative bone marrow transplants, and mixed chimerism was transient. The material sequenced was CD4+ T cells from blood (PBMCs), taken around 15 months after the transplant. These TCRs come from a human patient who received a combined kidney and bone marrow transplant. Some T cells may arise from the graft donor.

Comment on this clone: Coverage ceases 3 residues before the CDR3 finishes, and the germline J gene fills in the end. The rearrangement links TRBV2 to TRBJ1-3; D possibly corresponds to TRBD1 (5 bases). Germline lookup yields CDR1 SNHLY and CDR2 FYNNEI. V lost 1 base and J 2 bases, leaving 6 bases between the germline ends. The CDR3 has 14 residues. This CDR3 reads CASSEVRAGNTIYF. The covered CDR3 bases are TGTGCCAGCAGTGAAGTCAGGGCTGGAAACACC.

As to this clone: The DNA ends 3 residues before the CDR3 does, and the rest of the CDR3 is filled in from the germline J gene. V gene TRBV20-1 combines with J gene TRBJ1-3; D is ambiguous. V shed 5 bases and J shed 4 bases, with 9 bases lying between them. CDR3 length: 12 amino acids. Germline CDR1 reads DFQATT; CDR2 reads SNEGSKA (reference sequence). CDR3 DNA (partial): TGCAGTGCTCAAGGGTCCGGAAACACC. The encoded protein is CSAQGSGNT. The CDR3 reads in full as CSAQGSGNTIYF.

Comment on this clone: The sequence runs out 3 residues before the end of the CDR3; the remainder is reconstructed from the germline J gene. J is TRBJ1-5 and V is TRBV27; possibly TRBD1 for D (5 bases). In germline, CDR1 is MNHEY, CDR2 SMNVEV (reference sequence). The CDR3 is 14 residues long. Trimming cost V 3 bases and J 3 bases, with 9 bases left between them. The CDR3 reads CASSFLGVNQPQHF. Partial CDR3 DNA: TGTGCCAGCAGTTTTTTAGGGGTCAATCAGCCC.

In the case of this clone: Read data end 3 residues before the CDR3 end; the end is taken from the germline J gene. This chain uses TRBV20-1 with TRBJ2-3, with D tentatively TRBD1 (6 bases). Trimming pared 2 bases from V and 1 base from J, leaving 16 bases between. Germline-derived CDR1 and CDR2 are DFQATT and SNEGSKA (reference sequence). The CDR3 covers 16 residues. Partial CDR3 DNA: TGCAGTGCTAGATTCCCGAGGGGGATCGGCACAGATACG. Protein sequence: CSARFPRGIGTDT. The entire CDR3 reads CSARFPRGIGTDTQYF.

As concerns this clone: The sequenced fragment ends 3 residues before the CDR3 boundary, so the rest is inferred from the germline J gene. The rearrangement uses TRBV18 and TRBJ1-1, with TRBD1 as a possible D gene (5 bases). Germline CDR1 and CDR2: KGHSH and LQKENI. V lost 6 bases and J 1 base, leaving 18 bases between the germline ends. This CDR3 contains 16 residues. This chain's CDR3 is CASSSQRGVQNTEAFF. Partial CDR3 DNA: TGTGCCAGCTCCTCACAGCGGGGGGTTCAGAACACTGAA.